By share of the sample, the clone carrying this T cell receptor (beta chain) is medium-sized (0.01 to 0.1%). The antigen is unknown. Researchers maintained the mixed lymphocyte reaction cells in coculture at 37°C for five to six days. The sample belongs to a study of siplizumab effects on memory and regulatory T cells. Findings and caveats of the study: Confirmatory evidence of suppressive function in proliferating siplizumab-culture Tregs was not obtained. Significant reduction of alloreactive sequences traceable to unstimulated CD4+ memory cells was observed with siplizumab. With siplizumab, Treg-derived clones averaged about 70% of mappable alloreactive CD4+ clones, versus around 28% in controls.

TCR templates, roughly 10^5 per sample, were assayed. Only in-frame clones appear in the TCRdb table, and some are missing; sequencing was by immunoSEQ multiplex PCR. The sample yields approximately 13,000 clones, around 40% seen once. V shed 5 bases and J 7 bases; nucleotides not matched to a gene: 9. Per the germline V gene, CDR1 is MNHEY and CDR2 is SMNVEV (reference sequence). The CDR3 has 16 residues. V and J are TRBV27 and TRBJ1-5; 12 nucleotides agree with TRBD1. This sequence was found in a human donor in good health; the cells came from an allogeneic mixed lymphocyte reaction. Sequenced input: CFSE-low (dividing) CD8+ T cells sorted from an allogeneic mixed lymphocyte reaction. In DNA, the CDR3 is TGTGCCAGCAGTAGTATTGGGACAGGGGGCTACCAGCCCCAGCATTTT. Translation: CASSSIGTGGYQPQHF.